This is a list of T cell receptor beta chains from one sample in a study of T cell changes during pregnancy in multiple sclerosis. Generated by immunoSEQ multiplex PCR, the TCRdb table keeps only in-frame clones and is missing some. The table records around 97,000 clones, roughly 93% of them present only once. The specimen was peripheral blood, collected after pregnancy. The origin of the receptors is a female donor with multiple sclerosis, enrolled in a pregnancy study. The CDR3 runs from the conserved cysteine through the conserved F or W. The order of the fields is D gene, J gene, CDR3 length, clone size, V gene, CDR3 DNA, CDR3 protein. The D gene is left open where the match is weak. Part of the rows lack a size; the others show once, few, many or a class for expanded clones.

D: TRBD2
J: TRBJ2-7
length: 15
size: NA
V: TRBV5-1
DNA: TGCGCCAGCAGCCTCTATAGCGGGGGGGCCAACGAGCAGTACTTC
CDR3: CASSLYSGGANEQYF

D: NA
J: TRBJ2-7
length: 16
size: NA
V: TRBV6-6
DNA: TGTGCCAGCAGTTACCCGATGGGGCCACCGCCCTACGAGCAGTACTTC
CDR3: CASSYPMGPPPYEQYF

D: TRBD1
J: TRBJ2-3
length: 14
size: NA
V: TRBV10-3
DNA: TGTGCCATCGGCCCGGGACAGGGGACAGATACGCAGTATTTT
CDR3: CAIGPGQGTDTQYF

D: NA
J: TRBJ1-2
length: 13
size: NA
V: TRBV7-8
DNA: TGTGCCAGCAGCATCCCGGGGAAGTGGGGCTACACCTTC
CDR3: CASSIPGKWGYTF

D: NA
J: TRBJ2-5
length: 12
size: NA
V: TRBV7-8
DNA: TGTGCCAGCAGCCGTCTGCGAGGGACCCAGTACTTC
CDR3: CASSRLRGTQYF

D: TRBD1
J: TRBJ1-1
length: 14
size: NA
V: TRBV5-1
DNA: TGCGCCAGCAGCACGGGACAACAGGGGACTGAAGCTTTCTTT
CDR3: CASSTGQQGTEAFF

D: TRBD2
J: TRBJ2-1
length: 15
size: once
V: TRBV5-6
DNA: TGTGCCAGCAGGGGTGGGGGGGAACTCTACAATGAGCAGTTCTTC
CDR3: CASRGGGELYNEQFF

D: TRBD1
J: TRBJ1-2
length: 15
size: NA
V: TRBV18
DNA: TGTGCCAGCTCACCCGGGACAGACTCTAACTATGGCTACACCTTC
CDR3: CASSPGTDSNYGYTF

D: TRBD1
J: TRBJ2-3
length: 14
size: NA
V: TRBV5-6
DNA: TGTGCCAGCAGCCCACGGACAGGGGGCGACACGCAGTATTTT
CDR3: CASSPRTGGDTQYF

D: NA
J: TRBJ2-3
length: 13
size: NA
V: TRBV19
DNA: TGTGCCAGTACCCCAGTGGGCACAGATACGCAGTATTTT
CDR3: CASTPVGTDTQYF

D: NA
J: TRBJ2-1
length: 17
size: once
V: TRBV18
DNA: TGTGCCAGCTCACCAGGGGCCTCTAGTTATCACTCCAATGAGCAGTTCTTC
CDR3: CASSPGASSYHSNEQFF

D: TRBD2
J: TRBJ2-3
length: 17
size: NA
V: TRBV18
DNA: TGTGCCAGCTCACCTCAGATAGCGGGGGCTAGCACAGATACGCAGTATTTT
CDR3: CASSPQIAGASTDTQYF

D: NA
J: TRBJ1-2
length: 12
size: few
V: TRBV30
DNA: TGTGCCTGGAGTGTACTCGAATATGGCTACACCTTC
CDR3: CAWSVLEYGYTF

D: NA
J: TRBJ1-4
length: 11
size: NA
V: TRBV29-1
DNA: TGCAGCGGGGGGGTCAATGAAAAACTGTTTTTT
CDR3: CSGGVNEKLFF

D: TRBD2
J: TRBJ2-3
length: 18
size: NA
V: TRBV28
DNA: TGTGCCAGCCCTCCCCCTGTGCTAGCGGGAGCCGGGGCAGATACGCAGTATTTT
CDR3: CASPPPVLAGAGADTQYF

D: TRBD2
J: TRBJ2-1
length: 15
size: NA
V: TRBV27
DNA: TGTGCCAGCAGTTTAGGGACTAGCGGGAGAAGTGAGCAGTTCTTC
CDR3: CASSLGTSGRSEQFF

D: NA
J: TRBJ2-7
length: 15
size: NA
V: TRBV7-6
DNA: TGTGCCAGCAGCCCCTCGGCAGGAAGTGCCTACGAGCAGTACTTC
CDR3: CASSPSAGSAYEQYF

D: NA
J: TRBJ1-2
length: 15
size: NA
V: TRBV7-9
DNA: TGTGCCAGCAGCTTAAATAATGCGGGGAGCTATGGCTACACCTTC
CDR3: CASSLNNAGSYGYTF

D: TRBD1
J: TRBJ2-7
length: 18
size: NA
V: TRBV9
DNA: TGTGCCAGCAGCGCCCAGTATCGGGTGGGACAGGGTGCCTACGAGCAGTACTTC
CDR3: CASSAQYRVGQGAYEQYF

D: TRBD2
J: TRBJ2-5
length: 12
size: NA
V: TRBV30
DNA: TGTGCCTGGAGCGGGGGGCAAGAGACCCAGTACTTC
CDR3: CAWSGGQETQYF

D: TRBD1
J: TRBJ2-7
length: 14
size: NA
V: TRBV11-2
DNA: TGTGCCAGCAGCTTAGACGGACAGGACTACGAGCAGTACTTC
CDR3: CASSLDGQDYEQYF

D: NA
J: TRBJ2-3
length: 15
size: NA
V: TRBV23-1
DNA: TGCGCCAGCAGTCAAAATCACCCAGGCACAGATACGCAGTATTTT
CDR3: CASSQNHPGTDTQYF

D: NA
J: TRBJ1-5
length: 12
size: few
V: TRBV7-2
DNA: TGTGCCAGCAGCCGCGGAAATCAGCCCCAGCATTTT
CDR3: CASSRGNQPQHF

D: NA
J: TRBJ1-5
length: 14
size: once
V: TRBV7-6
DNA: TGTGCCAGCAGCTCCGACACCGGCAATCAGCCCCAGCATTTT
CDR3: CASSSDTGNQPQHF

D: TRBD1
J: TRBJ1-1
length: 13
size: NA
V: TRBV10-3
DNA: TGTGCCATCAGGCCGGACAGGGGGCGTGAAGCTTTCTTT
CDR3: CAIRPDRGREAFF

D: TRBD1
J: TRBJ2-7
length: 13
size: NA
V: TRBV18
DNA: TGTGCCAGCTCGCCCGGGACAGCCTACGAGCAGTACTTC
CDR3: CASSPGTAYEQYF

D: NA
J: TRBJ1-2
length: 13
size: NA
V: TRBV7-9
DNA: TGTGCCAGCAGCCAGACAGATTCCTATGGCTACACCTTC
CDR3: CASSQTDSYGYTF

D: TRBD1
J: TRBJ1-1
length: 13
size: NA
V: TRBV18
DNA: TGTGCCACCTTGACAGGGGCTAAGACTGAAGCTTTCTTT
CDR3: CATLTGAKTEAFF

D: TRBD1
J: TRBJ2-1
length: 12
size: NA
V: TRBV19
DNA: TGTGCCAGTAGGACAGGGTACAATGAGCAGTTCTTC
CDR3: CASRTGYNEQFF

D: TRBD2
J: TRBJ2-7
length: 17
size: NA
V: TRBV19
DNA: TGTGCCAGTAGTATAGGCCGCTCTAGCGGGGGTTACTACGAGCAGTACTTC
CDR3: CASSIGRSSGGYYEQYF

D: NA
J: TRBJ2-3
length: 12
size: NA
V: TRBV7-9
DNA: TGTGCCAGCAGTGGATCGGAGGCTACGCAGTATTTT
CDR3: CASSGSEATQYF

D: NA
J: TRBJ2-2
length: 14
size: once
V: TRBV6-1
DNA: TGTGCCATCGGGGGAGGTGTGAACACCGGGGAGCTGTTTTTT
CDR3: CAIGGGVNTGELFF

D: NA
J: TRBJ2-7
length: 13
size: NA
V: TRBV19
DNA: TGTGCCAGTAGTATCGGTAGTTCCTACGAGCAGTACTTC
CDR3: CASSIGSSYEQYF

D: TRBD1
J: TRBJ1-6
length: 11
size: NA
V: TRBV10-3
DNA: TGTTCGGACAGGGGTTGTTCACCCCTCCACTTT
CDR3: CSDRGCSPLHF

D: NA
J: TRBJ1-1
length: 15
size: NA
V: TRBV5-4
DNA: TGTGCCAGCAGCTCGCCCCAGGGCTTGGGCACTGAAGCTTTCTTT
CDR3: CASSSPQGLGTEAFF

D: NA
J: TRBJ1-1
length: 13
size: NA
V: TRBV7-6
DNA: TGTGCCAGCAGCCGGGGGGGCCGGGTCGGAGCTTTCTTT
CDR3: CASSRGGRVGAFF

D: NA
J: TRBJ1-1
length: 14
size: NA
V: TRBV5-4
DNA: TGTGCCAGCAGCCGCCCAACAGGGCCCACTGAAGCTTTCTTT
CDR3: CASSRPTGPTEAFF

D: NA
J: TRBJ1-1
length: 17
size: NA
V: TRBV15
DNA: TGTGCCACCAGCAGAGATGAAGGGAGTTGGGGGAACACTGAAGCTTTCTTT
CDR3: CATSRDEGSWGNTEAFF

D: NA
J: TRBJ1-4
length: 17
size: NA
V: TRBV21-1
DNA: TGTGCCAGCAGCAAAGATGGACTCCTCACAACTAATGAAAAACTGTTTTTT
CDR3: CASSKDGLLTTNEKLFF

D: NA
J: TRBJ2-7
length: 14
size: NA
V: TRBV18
DNA: TGTGCCAGCTCACCCGGTGGAGTTCCGTTCGAGCAGTACTTC
CDR3: CASSPGGVPFEQYF

D: NA
J: TRBJ1-3
length: 18
size: NA
V: TRBV4-3
DNA: TGCGCCAGCAGCCAAGTGATTATCGGGGCAGCGGGGGGAAACACCATATATTTT
CDR3: CASSQVIIGAAGGNTIYF

D: TRBD2
J: TRBJ2-5
length: 12
size: NA
V: TRBV29-1
DNA: TGCAGCGGGGAGGGGCTCCAAGAGACCCAGTACTTC
CDR3: CSGEGLQETQYF

D: NA
J: TRBJ2-7
length: 15
size: NA
V: TRBV29-1
DNA: TGCAGCGTTGAGGGGGGGGAGGGGGAGAACTACGAGCAGTACTTC
CDR3: CSVEGGEGENYEQYF

D: NA
J: TRBJ2-3
length: 16
size: NA
V: TRBV25-1
DNA: TGTGCCAGCAGTGAATCGGAGGGAGGTCGTACAGATACGCAGTATTTT
CDR3: CASSESEGGRTDTQYF

D: NA
J: TRBJ2-1
length: 17
size: NA
V: TRBV28
DNA: TGTGCCAGCAGTCCTACCGCCGTATGGGACACCCGGGATGAGCAGTTCTTC
CDR3: CASSPTAVWDTRDEQFF

D: NA
J: TRBJ2-3
length: 12
size: NA
V: TRBV5-5
DNA: TGTGCCAGCAGCCCTGGCACAGATACGCAGTATTTT
CDR3: CASSPGTDTQYF

D: NA
J: TRBJ1-5
length: 15
size: NA
V: TRBV7-9
DNA: TGTGCCAGCAGCTTAGCGGGGGGTCCCAATCAGCCCCAGCATTTT
CDR3: CASSLAGGPNQPQHF

D: NA
J: TRBJ2-1
length: 21
size: few
V: TRBV27
DNA: TGTGCCAGCACCCCTCGGGCAGGACAGGGGGTTAGCGGGAGGCTAATGAATGAGCAGTTCTTC
CDR3: CASTPRAGQGVSGRLMNEQFF

D: NA
J: TRBJ2-1
length: 11
size: NA
V: TRBV6-1
DNA: TGTGCCAGCAGTGAACAGGGTAAGCAGTTCTTC
CDR3: CASSEQGKQFF

D: NA
J: TRBJ2-1
length: 15
size: NA
V: TRBV2
DNA: TGTGCCAGCAGGGCAGGGGCGACGAACTACAATGAGCAGTTCTTC
CDR3: CASRAGATNYNEQFF

D: TRBD2
J: TRBJ2-1
length: 18
size: NA
V: TRBV5-1
DNA: TGCGCCAGCAGCTCCCCCATTAGCGGGGGGGAGTCCTACAATGAGCAGTTCTTC
CDR3: CASSSPISGGESYNEQFF

D: NA
J: TRBJ2-5
length: 17
size: NA
V: TRBV7-2
DNA: TGTGCCAGCAGCCTGAGGACTATTACTCCTCTAGGAGAGACCCAGTACTTC
CDR3: CASSLRTITPLGETQYF

D: TRBD1
J: TRBJ1-4
length: 17
size: NA
V: TRBV5-1
DNA: TGCGCCAGCAGCCCGGGACAGGGGGCCTGGACTAATGAAAAACTGTTTTTT
CDR3: CASSPGQGAWTNEKLFF